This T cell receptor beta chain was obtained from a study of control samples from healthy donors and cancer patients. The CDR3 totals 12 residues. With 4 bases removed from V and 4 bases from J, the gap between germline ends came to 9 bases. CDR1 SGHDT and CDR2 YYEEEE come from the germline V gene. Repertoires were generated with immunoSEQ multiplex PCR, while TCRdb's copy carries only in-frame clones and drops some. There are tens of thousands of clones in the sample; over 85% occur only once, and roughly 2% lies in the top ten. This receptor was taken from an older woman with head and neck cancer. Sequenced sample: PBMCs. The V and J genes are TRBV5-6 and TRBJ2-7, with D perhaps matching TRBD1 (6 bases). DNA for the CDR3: TGTGCCAGCAGCCCGCAGGGGTACGAGCAGTACTTC. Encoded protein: CASSPQGYEQYF. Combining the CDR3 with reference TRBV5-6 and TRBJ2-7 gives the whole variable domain DAGVTQSPTHLIKTRGQQVTLRCSPKSGHDTVSWYQQALGQGPQFIFQYYEEEERQRGNFPDRFSGHQFPNYSSELNVNALLLGDSALYLCASSPQGYEQYFGPGTRLTVT.